This T cell receptor beta chain derives from a study of blood T cell repertoires in COVID-19. As for the study in general: The study drew acute and convalescent COVID-19 samples from the United States, Italy and Spain.

The method was immunoSEQ multiplex PCR; TCRdb's version includes in-frame clones alone and lacks a portion of them. The data contain approximately 300,000 clones, about 83% of them singletons. Sequencing input: peripheral blood. This TCR was recovered from a woman aged 45 to 65 with acute or convalescent COVID-19.

The DNA for the CDR3 is TGTGCCAGCAGTGACGGACTAGCGGGAGCAAACGAGCAGTACTTC. It codes for CASSDGLAGANEQYF. The rearrangement uses TRBV6-1 and TRBJ2-7; 13 positions match TRBD2. The germline CDR1 and CDR2 sequences are MNHNS and SASEGT. This CDR3 has 15 amino acids. Trimming took 3 bases from V and 5 from J; bases not matched to a gene: 4.